A selection of T cell receptor delta chains follows, all from one sample in a study of γδ T cells in repeated Plasmodium falciparum infection. TCRdb processed the multiplex PCR reads again with the CATT caller. The table lists 75,000 to 95,000 delta-chain clones, 0.8% to 1% of them singletons. The sample comprised gamma-delta T cells from blood. All receptors come from a pool of human donors (malaria-infected and uninfected, not separated). The CDR3 runs from the conserved cysteine through the conserved F or W. A D gene is named only where the DNA matches it firmly. Only part of the rows carry a size: once, few, many, or a class if the clone is expanded.

CDR3 DNA,CDR3 protein,D gene,J gene,V gene,clone size
TGTGCTCTTGGGGAACTAGCCCATCAAATTGGAGATGGGGGATACCAACCCACCGATAAACTCATCTTT,CALGELAHQIGDGGYQPTDKLIF,TRDD3,TRDJ1,TRDV1,many
TGTGCTCTTGCCCTCATACTGGGGGATACCCTCACCGATAAACTCATCTTT,CALALILGDTLTDKLIF,TRDD3,TRDJ1,TRDV1,many
TGTGCTCTTGGGGAACCGAAGGGACTGGGGGATACCGTGGCCGATAAACTCATCTTT,CALGEPKGLGDTVADKLIF,TRDD3,TRDJ1,TRDV1,few
TGTGCTCTTGGGGGGACGCGGTTATTAGGGGGCACCCGGGGAGCAGATAAACTCATCTTT,CALGGTRLLGGTRGADKLIF,.,TRDJ1,TRDV1,many
TGTGCTCTTGGGGAGACCCCCCCTTCCTACCCGGGGGATAGCATTGGGTTAACCGATAAACTCATCTTT,CALGETPPSYPGDSIGLTDKLIF,.,TRDJ1,TRDV1,many
TGTGCAGCAAGCGCTCCTCTTAGCAGATGGCCCGATAAACTCATCTTT,CAASAPLSRWPDKLIF,.,TRDJ1,TRAV29/DV5,medium-sized
TGTGCCTGTGACGACCTGGAGAGCGGGACTGAGAGCTCCTGGGACACCCGACAGATGTTTTTC,CACDDLESGTESSWDTRQMFF,.,TRDJ3,TRDV2,many
TGTGCTCTTGGGGAGGTACTGGGGGACACCGATAAACTCATCTTT,CALGEVLGDTDKLIF,TRDD3,TRDJ1,TRDV1,many
TGTGCCTGTGACACCGTCGGATACCGGGACACCCGACAGATGTTTTTC,CACDTVGYRDTRQMFF,.,TRDJ3,TRDV2,many
TGTGCTCTTGGGGATCCGTCGTCGGGTACTGGGAGATACGGCGGAAAACTCATCTTT,CALGDPSSGTGRYGGKLIF,.,TRDJ1,TRDV1,.
TGTGCTCTTGGGGACGTCCCTGGGGGTTTGTACACCGATAAACTCATCTTT,CALGDVPGGLYTDKLIF,TRDD3,TRDJ1,TRDV1,medium-sized
TGTGCAGCAAGCGCGTTTTCCTACGTTGTCCTAGGGGGATCCTCGTACAACGCCGATAAACTCATCTTT,CAASAFSYVVLGGSSYNADKLIF,.,TRDJ1,TRAV29/DV5,many
TGTGCCTGTGAAGGACTGGGGTCGTCCGATAAACTCATCTTT,CACEGLGSSDKLIF,TRDD3,TRDJ1,TRDV2,medium-sized
TGTGCTCTTGGGGACCCACTTACGCCTTCCCTTACCTTT,CALGDPLTPSLTF,.,TRDJ1,TRDV1,.
TGTGCTCTTGGGGAACGCGTTTTACGCTGGCCCGATAAACTCATCTTT,CALGERVLRWPDKLIF,.,TRDJ1,TRDV1,many
TGTGCTCTTGGGGAACGCCTAAATCAAGTTGTTCCAAGTTGTTTCCCTTCGACCGATAAACTCATCTTT,CALGERLNQVVPSCFPSTDKLIF,.,TRDJ1,TRDV1,many
TGTGCTCTTGGGGAAGTGGGCCGGCCTAGGGGGATACGCTTTTGTAAACTCATCTTT,CALGEVGRPRGIRFCKLIF,TRDD3,TRDJ1,TRDV1,many
TGTGCTCTTGGGACCCAACTCGAGCCTTCCTACCGAGTGGGCACCTACTACACCGATAAACTCATCTTT,CALGTQLEPSYRVGTYYTDKLIF,TRDD2,TRDJ1,TRDV1,many
TGTGCTCTTGGGGAACATAGTACCCCCCGTCCCGTTTACTGGGGGATACCCACGCGGGATTGCACCGATGAACTCATCTTT,CALGEHSTPRPVYWGIPTRDCTDELIF,TRDD3,TRDJ1,TRDV1,.
TGTGCTCTTGGGAAAAATAGGGCAAAAGACTTCCGCATACTGGGGGATACGCCGGGGTCCGATAAACTCATCTTT,CALGKNRAKDFRILGDTPGSDKLIF,TRDD3,TRDJ1,TRDV1,many
TGTGCTCTTGGGGAATCGCCAATCGGGGGGGATACATCCACCGATAAACTCATCTTT,CALGESPIGGDTSTDKLIF,TRDD3,TRDJ1,TRDV1,many
TGTGCCTGTGACACCTTACTGGGGGATACGCGGGACACCGATAAACTCATCTTT,CACDTLLGDTRDTDKLIF,TRDD3,TRDJ1,TRDV2,many
TGTGCTCTTGGGATCCCTGGGGTCAGCACCGATAAACTCATCTTT,CALGIPGVSTDKLIF,.,TRDJ1,TRDV1,many
TGTGCTCTTGGGGAACTTCCTCCCCCTCTGGGGGATCTGTACACCGATAAACTCATCTTT,CALGELPPPLGDLYTDKLIF,TRDD3,TRDJ1,TRDV1,many
TGTGCTCTTGGGGAACCCGGCCTAGGTAGACTGGGGGATCTGTACACCGATAAACTCATCTTT,CALGEPGLGRLGDLYTDKLIF,TRDD3,TRDJ1,TRDV1,many
TGTGCTCTTGGGGAACCTCATGGCGTGGGGATACCGATCACCGATAAACTCATCTTT,CALGEPHGVGIPITDKLIF,TRDD3,TRDJ1,TRDV1,many
TGTGCCTGTGACATAATTGGGGTGGGAGAGACAGCACAACTCTTCTTT,CACDIIGVGETAQLFF,.,TRDJ2,TRDV2,medium-sized
TGTGCTCTTGGGGAACTGAAGCCCTCGACTTGGACCGATAAACTCATCTTT,CALGELKPSTWTDKLIF,.,TRDJ1,TRDV1,many
TGTGCTCTTGGGGAAGGATGGGTCTTGTACACCGATAAACTCATCTTT,CALGEGWVLYTDKLIF,.,TRDJ1,TRDV1,many
TGTGCTCTTGGGGAAAGTACTGAACAGGCTACGTCCTACCCTCACTGGTATATGGGCACCGATAAACTCATCTTT,CALGESTEQATSYPHWYMGTDKLIF,.,TRDJ1,TRDV1,medium-sized
TGTGCCTGTGAGCGAATGGGGGATGACACCGATAAACTCATCTTT,CACERMGDDTDKLIF,TRDD3,TRDJ1,TRDV2,many
TGTGCCTGTGACACTTCCCACCGCCTTTACTGGGGGACCCCCTTATGCACCGATAAACTCATCTTT,CACDTSHRLYWGTPLCTDKLIF,TRDD3,TRDJ1,TRDV2,many
TGTGCTCTTGGTGGAACCTGGGGGATACAAAACCATCTTTTATACACCGATAAACTCATCTTT,CALGGTWGIQNHLLYTDKLIF,TRDD3,TRDJ1,TRDV1,many
TGTGCCTGTGACACCGTCTGGGACCCGTACACCGATAAACTCATCTTT,CACDTVWDPYTDKLIF,.,TRDJ1,TRDV2,many
TGTGCTCTTGGTAGTGCCTACTGGGGGATAATTATCACCGATAAACTCATCTTT,CALGSAYWGIIITDKLIF,TRDD3,TRDJ1,TRDV1,many
TGTGCAGCAAGAGAGCCTTCCAGAGGGGTACTTCCTCCGTACACCGATAAACTCATCTTT,CAAREPSRGVLPPYTDKLIF,.,TRDJ1,TRAV29/DV5,many
TGTGCTCTTGGGGAACCCCCTTTCCTAGCGAAAAACGATAAACTCATCTTT,CALGEPPFLAKNDKLIF,.,TRDJ1,TRDV1,many
TGTGCCTGTGACAACAACTGGGGGATACTTCCCGTCTCCTGGGACACCCGACAGATGTTTTTC,CACDNNWGILPVSWDTRQMFF,TRDD3,TRDJ3,TRDV2,many
TGTGCCTGTGACACCGTCCAACCTCCGGACCCCTACACCGATAAACTCATCTTT,CACDTVQPPDPYTDKLIF,.,TRDJ1,TRDV2,many
TGTGCTCTTGGGCTTACTCGACGTAATAACTGGGGGATACGGTACACCGATAAACTCATCTTT,CALGLTRRNNWGIRYTDKLIF,TRDD3,TRDJ1,TRDV1,medium-sized
TGTGCTCTTGGGCCACAGACCGCCGGCCTTCTTCCCACCGTACTGGGGGATACGATTCGCTCCTGGGACACCCGACAGATGTTTTTC,CALGPQTAGLLPTVLGDTIRSWDTRQMFF,TRDD3,TRDJ3,TRDV1,many
TGTGCTCTTGGGGAACGGGGGCCTTGCACACGACTGGGGGACGGCGATAAACTCATCTTT,CALGERGPCTRLGDGDKLIF,TRDD3,TRDJ1,TRDV1,many
TGTGCCTGTGACGACTTACTGGGGGATACGGGGTACACCGATAAACTCATCTTT,CACDDLLGDTGYTDKLIF,TRDD3,TRDJ1,TRDV2,many
TGTGCCTGTGACACCGTCTTACTGGGGGCCCATAAAAGCTCCTGGGACACCCGACAGATGTTTTTC,CACDTVLLGAHKSSWDTRQMFF,TRDD3,TRDJ3,TRDV2,many
TGTGCTCTTGGGGACTACCTCCCCATCGGTACTCACTGGGGGACACACACCGATAAACTCATCTTT,CALGDYLPIGTHWGTHTDKLIF,TRDD3,TRDJ1,TRDV1,.
TGTGCCTGTGACACCGAACTGGGGGATACGGCCGATAAACTCATCTTT,CACDTELGDTADKLIF,TRDD3,TRDJ1,TRDV2,many
TGTGCCTGTGACAAAGTACTGGGGGATACCCTCTCCTGGGACACCCGACAGATGTTTTTC,CACDKVLGDTLSWDTRQMFF,TRDD3,TRDJ3,TRDV2,many